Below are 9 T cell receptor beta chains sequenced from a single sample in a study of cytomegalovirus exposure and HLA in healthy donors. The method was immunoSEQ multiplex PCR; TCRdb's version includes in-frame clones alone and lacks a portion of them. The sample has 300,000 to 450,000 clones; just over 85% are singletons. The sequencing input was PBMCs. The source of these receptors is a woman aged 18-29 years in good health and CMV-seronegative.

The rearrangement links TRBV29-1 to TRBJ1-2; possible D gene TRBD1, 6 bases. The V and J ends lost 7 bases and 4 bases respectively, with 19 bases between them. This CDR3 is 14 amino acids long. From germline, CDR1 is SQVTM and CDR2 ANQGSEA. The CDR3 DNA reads TGCAGCGATGCGGGGGGGCAGGGGCTCTATGGCTACACCTTC. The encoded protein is CSDAGGQGLYGYTF.

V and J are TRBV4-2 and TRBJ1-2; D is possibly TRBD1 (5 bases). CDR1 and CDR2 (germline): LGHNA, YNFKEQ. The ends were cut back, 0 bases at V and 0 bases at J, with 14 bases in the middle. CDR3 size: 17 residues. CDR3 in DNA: TGTGCCAGCAGCCAAGATCAGTCGGGGGGAGCTAACTATGGCTACACCTTC. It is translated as CASSQDQSGGANYGYTF.

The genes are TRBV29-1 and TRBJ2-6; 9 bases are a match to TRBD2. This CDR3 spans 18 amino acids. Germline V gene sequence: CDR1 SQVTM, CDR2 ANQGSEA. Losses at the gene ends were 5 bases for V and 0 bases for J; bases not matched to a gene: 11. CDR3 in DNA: TGCAGCGTTCCATCGACTAGCGGAGAAATCTCTGGGGCCAACGTCCTGACTTTC. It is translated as CSVPSTSGEISGANVLTF. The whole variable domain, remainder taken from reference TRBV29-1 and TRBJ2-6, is SAVISQKPSRDICQRGTSLTIQCQVDSQVTMMFWYRQQPGQSLTLIATANQGSEATYESGFVIDKFPISRPNLTFSTLTVSNMSPEDSSIYLCSVPSTSGEISGANVLTFGAGSRLTVL.

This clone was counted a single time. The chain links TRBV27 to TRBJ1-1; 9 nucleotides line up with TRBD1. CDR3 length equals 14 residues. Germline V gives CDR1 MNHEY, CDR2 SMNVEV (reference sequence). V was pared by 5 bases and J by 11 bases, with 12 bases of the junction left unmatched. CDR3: CASSQDRGFARAFF. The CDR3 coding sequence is TGTGCCAGCAGTCAGGACAGGGGTTTCGCCAGGGCTTTCTTT.

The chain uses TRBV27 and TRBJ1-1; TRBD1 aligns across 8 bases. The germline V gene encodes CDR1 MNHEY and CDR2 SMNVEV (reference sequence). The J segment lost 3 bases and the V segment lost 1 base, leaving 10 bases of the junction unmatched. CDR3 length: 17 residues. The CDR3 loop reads CASSLWTGYRLDTEAFF. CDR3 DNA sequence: TGTGCCAGCAGTTTATGGACAGGGTATAGGTTGGACACTGAAGCTTTCTTT.

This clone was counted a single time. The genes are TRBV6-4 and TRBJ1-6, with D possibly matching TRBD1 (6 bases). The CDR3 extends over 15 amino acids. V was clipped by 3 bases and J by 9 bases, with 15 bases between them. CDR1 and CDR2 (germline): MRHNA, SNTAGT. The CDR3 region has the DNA TGTGCCAGCAGTGAAGGGGGACACCGAAGTTCACCCCTCCACTTT. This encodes CASSEGGHRSSPLHF.

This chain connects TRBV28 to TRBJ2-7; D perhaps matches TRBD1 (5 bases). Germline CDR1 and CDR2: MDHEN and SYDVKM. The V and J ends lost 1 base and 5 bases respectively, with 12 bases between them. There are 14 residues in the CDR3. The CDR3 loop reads CASSLSSGIHEQYF. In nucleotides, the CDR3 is TGTGCCAGCAGTTTATCGTCAGGGATCCACGAGCAGTACTTC.

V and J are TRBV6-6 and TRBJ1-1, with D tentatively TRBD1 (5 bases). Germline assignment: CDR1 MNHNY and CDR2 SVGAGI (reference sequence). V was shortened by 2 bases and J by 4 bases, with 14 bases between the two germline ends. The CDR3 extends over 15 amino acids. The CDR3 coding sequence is TGTGCCAGCAGTTACCGAAAACAGGTAGGCACTGAAGCTTTCTTT. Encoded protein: CASSYRKQVGTEAFF.

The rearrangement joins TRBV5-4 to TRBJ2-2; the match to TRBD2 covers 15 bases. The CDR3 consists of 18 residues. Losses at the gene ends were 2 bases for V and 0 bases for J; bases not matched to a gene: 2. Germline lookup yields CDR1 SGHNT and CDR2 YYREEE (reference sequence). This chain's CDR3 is CASSFGTSGRPNTGELFF. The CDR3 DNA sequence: TGTGCCAGCAGCTTCGGGACTAGCGGGAGGCCGAACACCGGGGAGCTGTTTTTT.